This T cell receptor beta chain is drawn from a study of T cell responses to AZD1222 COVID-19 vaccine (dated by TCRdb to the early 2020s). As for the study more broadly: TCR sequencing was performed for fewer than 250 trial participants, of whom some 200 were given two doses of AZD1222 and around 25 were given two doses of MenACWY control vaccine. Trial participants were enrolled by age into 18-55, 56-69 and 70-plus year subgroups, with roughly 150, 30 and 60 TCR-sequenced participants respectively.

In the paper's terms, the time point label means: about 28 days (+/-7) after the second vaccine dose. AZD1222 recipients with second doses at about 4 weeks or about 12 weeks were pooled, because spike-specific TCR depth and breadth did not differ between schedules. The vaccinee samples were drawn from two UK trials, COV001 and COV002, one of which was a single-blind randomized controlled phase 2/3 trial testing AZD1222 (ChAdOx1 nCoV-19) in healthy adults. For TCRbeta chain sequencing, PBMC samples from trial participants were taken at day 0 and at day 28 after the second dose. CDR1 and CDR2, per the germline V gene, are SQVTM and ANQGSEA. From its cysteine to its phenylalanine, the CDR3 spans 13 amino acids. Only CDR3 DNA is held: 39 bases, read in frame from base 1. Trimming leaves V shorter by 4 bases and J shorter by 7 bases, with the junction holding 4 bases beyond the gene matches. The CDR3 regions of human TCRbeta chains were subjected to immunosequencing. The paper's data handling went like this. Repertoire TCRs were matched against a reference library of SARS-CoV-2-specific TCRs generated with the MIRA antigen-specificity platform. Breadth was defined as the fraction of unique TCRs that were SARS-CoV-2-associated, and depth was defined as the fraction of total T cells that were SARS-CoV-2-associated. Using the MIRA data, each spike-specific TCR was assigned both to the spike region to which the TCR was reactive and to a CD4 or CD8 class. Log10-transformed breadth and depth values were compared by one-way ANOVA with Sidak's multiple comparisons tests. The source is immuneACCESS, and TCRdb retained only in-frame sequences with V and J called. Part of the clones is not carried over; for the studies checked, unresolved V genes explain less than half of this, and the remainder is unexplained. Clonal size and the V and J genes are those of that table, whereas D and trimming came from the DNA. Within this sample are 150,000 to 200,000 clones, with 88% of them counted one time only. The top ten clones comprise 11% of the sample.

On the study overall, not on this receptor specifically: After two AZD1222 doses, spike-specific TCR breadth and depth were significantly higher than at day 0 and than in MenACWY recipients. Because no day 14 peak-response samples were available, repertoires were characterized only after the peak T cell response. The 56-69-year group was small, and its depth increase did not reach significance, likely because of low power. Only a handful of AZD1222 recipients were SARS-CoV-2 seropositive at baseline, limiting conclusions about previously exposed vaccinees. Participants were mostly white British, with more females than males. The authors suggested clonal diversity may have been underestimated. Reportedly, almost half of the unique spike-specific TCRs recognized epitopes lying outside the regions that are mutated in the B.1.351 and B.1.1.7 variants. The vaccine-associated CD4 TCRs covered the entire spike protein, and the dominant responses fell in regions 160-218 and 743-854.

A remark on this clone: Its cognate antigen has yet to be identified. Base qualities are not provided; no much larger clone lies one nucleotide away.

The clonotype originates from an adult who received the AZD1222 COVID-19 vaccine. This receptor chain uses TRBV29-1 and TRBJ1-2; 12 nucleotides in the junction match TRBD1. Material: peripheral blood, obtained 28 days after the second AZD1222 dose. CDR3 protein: CSVGDRGLGGYTF. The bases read TGCAGCGTTGGGGACAGGGGGCTTGGTGGCTACACCTTC.